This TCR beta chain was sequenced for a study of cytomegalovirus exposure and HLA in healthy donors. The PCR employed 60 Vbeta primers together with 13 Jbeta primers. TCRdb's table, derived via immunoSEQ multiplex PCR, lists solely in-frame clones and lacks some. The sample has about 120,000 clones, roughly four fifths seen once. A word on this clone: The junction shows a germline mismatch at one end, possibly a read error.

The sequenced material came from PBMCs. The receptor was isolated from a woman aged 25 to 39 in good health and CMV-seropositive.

The CDR3 loop is CASGYRPGYEQYF. The CDR3 DNA sequence: TGTGCCAGCGGTTACAGGCCGGGCTACGAGCAGTACTTC. The gene calls are TRBV6-5 and TRBJ2-7, with D possibly TRBD1 on 5 matching bases. Looked up from germline, CDR1 is MNHEY and CDR2 is SVGAGI. The CDR3 is 13 residues long.